These T cell receptor beta chains were read from a single sample in a study of T cells after posttransplantation cyclophosphamide. Libraries were prepared by immunoSEQ multiplex PCR; TCRdb keeps only in-frame clonotypes and omits some of them. Of roughly 12,000 clones listed, about 1.9% were seen once; the top ten hold 15% to 19%. The specimen was PBMCs, collected after allogeneic stem cell transplant with posttransplant cyclophosphamide. The receptor source for this set is a male patient between 25 and 40 years old who received an allogeneic stem cell transplant from a related donor, was CMV-positive, and had no GVHD. Some T cells may be provided by the graft donor. The CDR3 runs from the conserved cysteine through the conserved F or W. A D gene is named only where the DNA matches it firmly. Size is omitted from some rows. Given values are once, few, many or a class for expanded clones.

D: TRBD2; V: TRBV7-8; J: TRBJ2-7; size: few; DNA: TGTGCCAGCAGCCCCGGGACTAGCGGGAGGGCCTTCTACGAGCAGTACTTC; CDR3: CASSPGTSGRAFYEQYF
D: NA; V: TRBV2; J: TRBJ2-3; size: few; DNA: TGTGCCAGCGGAAGAGCGGAACAAGATACGCAGTATTTT; CDR3: CASGRAEQDTQYF
D: TRBD2; V: TRBV28; J: TRBJ2-5; size: few; DNA: TGTGCCAGCAGACCCCTCTACGGACTAGCGGAAGAGACCCAGTACTTC; CDR3: CASRPLYGLAEETQYF
D: TRBD1; V: TRBV5-5; J: TRBJ1-6; size: NA; DNA: TGTGCCAGCAGCATAATGGACAGGGAAGTAGTGGCCCTCCACTTT; CDR3: CASSIMDREVVALHF
D: TRBD1; V: TRBV27; J: TRBJ1-4; size: few; DNA: TGTGCCAGCAGGACAGGGACTAATGAAAAACTGTTTTTT; CDR3: CASRTGTNEKLFF
D: NA; V: TRBV5-4; J: TRBJ2-1; size: few; DNA: TGTGCCAGCAGCTTCGGGGGAGGCTCCTACAATGAGCAGTTCTTC; CDR3: CASSFGGGSYNEQFF
D: NA; V: TRBV6-1; J: TRBJ2-7; size: few; DNA: TGTGCCAGCAGTGCGAGCCCCGCCTACGAGCAGTACTTC; CDR3: CASSASPAYEQYF
D: NA; V: TRBV19; J: TRBJ2-1; size: NA; DNA: TGTGCCAGTACCCCACTCGGGACTGACCCCTACAATGAGCAGTTCTTC; CDR3: CASTPLGTDPYNEQFF
D: TRBD1; V: TRBV5-1; J: TRBJ1-1; size: few; DNA: TGCGCCAGCAGCTTGGTAACAGGGGTTTTTGAAGCTTTCTTT; CDR3: CASSLVTGVFEAFF
D: NA; V: TRBV28; J: TRBJ2-7; size: few; DNA: TGTGCCAGCAGTCTGACAGCTTTCTACGAGCAGTACTTC; CDR3: CASSLTAFYEQYF
D: NA; V: TRBV27; J: TRBJ1-2; size: few; DNA: TGTGCCAGCAGTTTATCGAGGCAATTTGGAAATGGCTACACCTTC; CDR3: CASSLSRQFGNGYTF
D: NA; V: TRBV20-1; J: TRBJ2-7; size: NA; DNA: TGCAGCGCCGGCGAGCAGTACTTC; CDR3: CSAGEQYF
D: TRBD1; V: TRBV7-9; J: TRBJ1-5; size: few; DNA: TGTGCCAGCAGCTTATTTTTTTCGGACAGGGGTGAACAGCCCCAGCATTTT; CDR3: CASSLFFSDRGEQPQHF
D: TRBD2; V: TRBV5-1; J: TRBJ2-2; size: few; DNA: TGCGCCAGCAGCTTGTTAGCGGGGGTTTACACCGGGGAGCTGTTTTTT; CDR3: CASSLLAGVYTGELFF
D: TRBD1; V: TRBV5-4; J: TRBJ2-3; size: NA; DNA: TGTGCCAGCAGCTTCTTGGCAGGGGGCAAAGATACGCAGTATTTT; CDR3: CASSFLAGGKDTQYF
D: NA; V: TRBV14; J: TRBJ1-6; size: NA; DNA: TGTGCCAGCAGCGATCAGAGGTCCTCTATTCATAATTCACCCCTCCACTTT; CDR3: CASSDQRSSIHNSPLHF
D: TRBD1; V: TRBV11-3; J: TRBJ1-5; size: NA; DNA: TGTGCCAGCAGCTTAGAGTTCAGACAGGGTAGCAATCAGCCCCAGCATTTT; CDR3: CASSLEFRQGSNQPQHF
D: TRBD1; V: TRBV4-1; J: TRBJ1-1; size: NA; DNA: TGCGCCAGCAGCCAGATACAGGGGGTGAACACTGAAGCTTTCTTT; CDR3: CASSQIQGVNTEAFF
D: NA; V: TRBV10-1; J: TRBJ1-5; size: NA; DNA: TGCGCCAGCAGTGGACAGAGCAATCAGCCCCAGCATTTT; CDR3: CASSGQSNQPQHF
D: NA; V: TRBV5-1; J: TRBJ1-6; size: few; DNA: TGCGCCAGCAGCTTGCCAGAGCAGGGCACCTATAATTCACCCCTCCACTTT; CDR3: CASSLPEQGTYNSPLHF
D: TRBD1; V: TRBV7-2; J: TRBJ2-3; size: NA; DNA: TGTGCCAGCAGCTTAGCACCGGGACAGGTCTCCAGGGGAGATACGCAGTATTTT; CDR3: CASSLAPGQVSRGDTQYF
D: TRBD1; V: TRBV10-3; J: TRBJ1-2; size: NA; DNA: TGTGCCATCAGAGAAATCAGGGGGCTTATCTATGGCTACACCTTC; CDR3: CAIREIRGLIYGYTF
D: TRBD1; V: TRBV6-6; J: TRBJ2-5; size: few; DNA: TGTGCCAGCAGTTCCCGCGACAGGGGCCAAGAGACCCAGTACTTC; CDR3: CASSSRDRGQETQYF
D: NA; V: TRBV15; J: TRBJ2-5; size: NA; DNA: TGTGCCACCAGCCAAGGACACTACCAAGAGACCCAGTACTTC; CDR3: CATSQGHYQETQYF
D: NA; V: TRBV11-2; J: TRBJ2-5; size: NA; DNA: TGTGCCAGCAGCCAAGGGGGGGCGGTCCAGACCCAGTACTTC; CDR3: CASSQGGAVQTQYF
D: NA; V: TRBV7-3; J: TRBJ2-2; size: few; DNA: TGTGCCAGCAGCTTACGACAGAACACCGGGGAGCTGTTTTTT; CDR3: CASSLRQNTGELFF
D: TRBD2; V: TRBV5-6; J: TRBJ2-2; size: NA; DNA: TGTGCCAGCAGCCCGACGTCGTCGACTAGCTTGGCGGGGGAGCTGTTTTTT; CDR3: CASSPTSSTSLAGELFF
D: NA; V: TRBV5-1; J: TRBJ2-3; size: few; DNA: TGCGCCAGCACCCCGACTGTATCGACTAGCACAGATACGCAGTATTTT; CDR3: CASTPTVSTSTDTQYF
D: TRBD2; V: TRBV7-2; J: TRBJ2-1; size: few; DNA: TGTGCCAGCAGCATCACTAGCGGGAGGAACAATGAGCAGTTCTTC; CDR3: CASSITSGRNNEQFF
D: NA; V: TRBV6-5; J: TRBJ2-7; size: few; DNA: TGTGCCAGCAGTTCTACGGCGGGATCATATTCCTACGAGCAGTACTTC; CDR3: CASSSTAGSYSYEQYF
D: TRBD2; V: TRBV18; J: TRBJ2-1; size: few; DNA: TGTGCCAGCTCACCAAGGCTAGCGGGATACGGGGGTGAGCAGTTCTTC; CDR3: CASSPRLAGYGGEQFF
D: TRBD2; V: TRBV27; J: TRBJ2-1; size: NA; DNA: TGTGCCAGCAGTTTGCGGCGGGAGGGCCGCAATGAGCAGTTCTTC; CDR3: CASSLRREGRNEQFF
D: TRBD1; V: TRBV23-1; J: TRBJ1-2; size: NA; DNA: TGCGCCAGCAGTCAGCCGAACAGGGGTGGTAACTATGGCTACACCTTC; CDR3: CASSQPNRGGNYGYTF
D: NA; V: TRBV15; J: TRBJ1-1; size: few; DNA: TGTGCCACCAGCAGCTACAGGGCCCCGAACACTGAAGCTTTCTTT; CDR3: CATSSYRAPNTEAFF
D: NA; V: TRBV10-3; J: TRBJ2-3; size: NA; DNA: TGTGCCACGAACAACCCGAGGCGGACTAGCACAGATACGCAGTATTTT; CDR3: CATNNPRRTSTDTQYF
D: TRBD2; V: TRBV19; J: TRBJ2-1; size: few; DNA: TGTGCCAGTAGTACTAGCGGGGCCTCCTACAATGAGCAGTTCTTC; CDR3: CASSTSGASYNEQFF
D: TRBD2; V: TRBV30; J: TRBJ2-5; size: few; DNA: TGTGCCCTAACACCGGGACTAGCGGGTCGGGAGACCCAGTACTTC; CDR3: CALTPGLAGRETQYF
D: NA; V: TRBV30; J: TRBJ1-5; size: NA; DNA: TGTGCCTGGAGCTCGACGGGAAACAATCAGCCCCAGCATTTT; CDR3: CAWSSTGNNQPQHF
D: NA; V: TRBV6-6; J: TRBJ2-7; size: once; DNA: TGTGCCAGCAGTTTCGGCGGGCCCTACGAGCAGTACTTC; CDR3: CASSFGGPYEQYF
D: TRBD2; V: TRBV5-4; J: TRBJ2-5; size: NA; DNA: TGTGCCAGCAGCTTGGATCTTAGCGGGAGGGAGACCCAGTACTTC; CDR3: CASSLDLSGRETQYF
D: TRBD1; V: TRBV18; J: TRBJ1-3; size: NA; DNA: TGTGCCAGCTCCCCCGCCGGGACAGGGGGAAACACCATATATTTT; CDR3: CASSPAGTGGNTIYF
D: TRBD1; V: TRBV7-2; J: TRBJ2-7; size: NA; DNA: TGTGCCAGCAGCTTAGTTAGGGCAGGGGGCGAGTACTTC; CDR3: CASSLVRAGGEYF
D: NA; V: TRBV27; J: TRBJ2-5; size: few; DNA: TGTGCCAGCAGCCTGTACGGCCAGGGGACCCAGTACTTC; CDR3: CASSLYGQGTQYF
D: TRBD2; V: TRBV6-1; J: TRBJ2-5; size: NA; DNA: TGTGCCAGCAGTGAAGCGCCCCGGGGGGGAAAGACCCAGTACTTC; CDR3: CASSEAPRGGKTQYF
D: NA; V: TRBV7-9; J: TRBJ1-5; size: NA; DNA: TGTGCCAGCAGCTCCTCTGCCACAGGGATTTCTCAGCCCCAGCATTTT; CDR3: CASSSSATGISQPQHF
D: TRBD2; V: TRBV5-4; J: TRBJ2-5; size: few; DNA: TGTGCCAGCAGCTGGGAGCGGGGGGGCTGGGAGACCCAGTACTTC; CDR3: CASSWERGGWETQYF
D: TRBD2; V: TRBV10-3; J: TRBJ2-7; size: NA; DNA: TGTGCCATCAGTCAGGGACTAGCGGTGGCCTACGAGCAGTACTTC; CDR3: CAISQGLAVAYEQYF
D: NA; V: TRBV5-4; J: TRBJ2-5; size: few; DNA: TGTGCCAGCAGCTCAAACCCAGGAGGGATGGGGGAGACCCAGTACTTC; CDR3: CASSSNPGGMGETQYF
D: NA; V: TRBV7-2; J: TRBJ2-3; size: NA; DNA: TGTGCCAGCAGCTCGTCAGGGGTACATACGCAGTATTTT; CDR3: CASSSSGVHTQYF
D: NA; V: TRBV6-1; J: TRBJ1-1; size: NA; DNA: TGTGCCAGCAGTCTCCGGGACACCAATACTGAAGCTTTCTTT; CDR3: CASSLRDTNTEAFF
D: TRBD2; V: TRBV7-3; J: TRBJ2-1; size: few; DNA: TGTGCCAGCAGCGACCCGGGACTAGCGGGAGCTCGGAATGAGCAGTTCTTC; CDR3: CASSDPGLAGARNEQFF
D: TRBD1; V: TRBV5-1; J: TRBJ2-3; size: few; DNA: TGCGCCAGCAGCTTCGGGGGGACAGGGCTCACAGATACGCAGTATTTT; CDR3: CASSFGGTGLTDTQYF
D: TRBD1; V: TRBV7-9; J: TRBJ2-7; size: NA; DNA: TGTGCCAGCAGCTCTGTGACAGGGTCGGACTACGAGCAGTACTTC; CDR3: CASSSVTGSDYEQYF
D: TRBD1; V: TRBV7-2; J: TRBJ1-2; size: NA; DNA: TGTGCCAGCAGCCCAGGGGGTATTCAGGGGGCGCATGGCTACACCTTC; CDR3: CASSPGGIQGAHGYTF
D: TRBD1; V: TRBV4-1; J: TRBJ2-5; size: NA; DNA: TGCGCCAGCAGCCGAAGACAGGGAGAAGAGGCCCAGTACTTC; CDR3: CASSRRQGEEAQYF
D: TRBD1; V: TRBV18; J: TRBJ2-7; size: NA; DNA: TGTGCCAGCTCACCTAGGACAGGGAAGGACTACGAGCAGTACTTC; CDR3: CASSPRTGKDYEQYF
D: TRBD1; V: TRBV14; J: TRBJ1-6; size: few; DNA: TGTGCCAGCAGCCACTTGGGACAGCACTATAATTCACCCCTCCACTTT; CDR3: CASSHLGQHYNSPLHF
D: NA; V: TRBV10-3; J: TRBJ2-7; size: NA; DNA: TGTGCCATCAGTGCGATGGAGTTCGCCTACGAGCAGTACTTC; CDR3: CAISAMEFAYEQYF
D: TRBD1; V: TRBV16; J: TRBJ1-1; size: NA; DNA: TGTGCCAGCAGTTCAGGACAGGGTCTTAACACTGAAGCTTTCTTT; CDR3: CASSSGQGLNTEAFF